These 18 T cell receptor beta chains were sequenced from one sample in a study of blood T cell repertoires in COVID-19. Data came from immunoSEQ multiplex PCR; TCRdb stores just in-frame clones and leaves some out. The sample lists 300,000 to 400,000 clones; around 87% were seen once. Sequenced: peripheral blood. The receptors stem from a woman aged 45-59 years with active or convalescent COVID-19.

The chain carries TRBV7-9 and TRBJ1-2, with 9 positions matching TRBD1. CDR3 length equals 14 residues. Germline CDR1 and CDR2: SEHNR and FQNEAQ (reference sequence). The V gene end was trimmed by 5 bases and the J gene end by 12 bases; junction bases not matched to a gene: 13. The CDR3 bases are TGTGCCAGCAGCCTACCTCAGGGACAGGGAATCCACACCTTC. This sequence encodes CASSLPQGQGIHTF.

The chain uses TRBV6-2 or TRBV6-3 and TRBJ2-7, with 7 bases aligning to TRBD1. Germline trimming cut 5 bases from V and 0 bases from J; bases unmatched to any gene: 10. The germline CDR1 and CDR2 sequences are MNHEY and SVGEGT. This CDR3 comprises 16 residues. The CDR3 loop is CASSHPRGTASYEQYF. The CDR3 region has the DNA TGTGCCAGCAGTCACCCCAGAGGGACAGCCTCCTACGAGCAGTACTTC.

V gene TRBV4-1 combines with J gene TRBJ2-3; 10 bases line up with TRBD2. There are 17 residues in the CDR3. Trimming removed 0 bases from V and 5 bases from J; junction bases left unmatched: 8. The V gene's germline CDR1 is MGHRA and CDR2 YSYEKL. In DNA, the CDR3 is TGCGCCAGCAGCCAAGATCCAAGGACTAGCGGAATAGATACGCAGTATTTT. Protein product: CASSQDPRTSGIDTQYF.

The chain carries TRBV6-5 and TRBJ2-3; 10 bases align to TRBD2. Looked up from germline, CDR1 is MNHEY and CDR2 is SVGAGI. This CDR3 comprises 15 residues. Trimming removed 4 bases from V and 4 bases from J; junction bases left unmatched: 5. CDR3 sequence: CASSLLAGTADTQYF. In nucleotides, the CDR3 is TGTGCCAGCAGTTTACTAGCGGGAACCGCAGATACGCAGTATTTT.

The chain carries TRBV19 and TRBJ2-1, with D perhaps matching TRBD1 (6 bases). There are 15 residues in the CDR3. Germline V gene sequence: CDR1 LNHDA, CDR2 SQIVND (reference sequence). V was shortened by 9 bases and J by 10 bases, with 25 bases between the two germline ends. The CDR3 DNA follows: TGTGCCAGCTGCTCTGGGGGCGTCCCCGGGGTAGAGCAGTTCTTC. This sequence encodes CASCSGGVPGVEQFF.

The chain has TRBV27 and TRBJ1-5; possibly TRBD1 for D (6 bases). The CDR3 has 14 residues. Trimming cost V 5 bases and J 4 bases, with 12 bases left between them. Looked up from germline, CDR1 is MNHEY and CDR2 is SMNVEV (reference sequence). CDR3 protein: CASSVDSRNQPQHF. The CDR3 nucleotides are TGTGCCAGCAGTGTGGACAGCAGGAATCAGCCCCAGCATTTT.

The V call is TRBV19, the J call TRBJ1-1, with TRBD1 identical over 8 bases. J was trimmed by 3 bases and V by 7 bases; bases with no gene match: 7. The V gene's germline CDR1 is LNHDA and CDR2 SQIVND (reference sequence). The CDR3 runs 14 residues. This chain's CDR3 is CASKNQGAHTEAFF. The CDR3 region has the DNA TGTGCCAGTAAAAACCAGGGGGCGCACACTGAAGCTTTCTTT.

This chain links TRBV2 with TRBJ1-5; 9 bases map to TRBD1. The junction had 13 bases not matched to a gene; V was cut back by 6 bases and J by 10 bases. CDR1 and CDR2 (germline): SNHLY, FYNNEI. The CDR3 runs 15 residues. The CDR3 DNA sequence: TGTGCCAGCAGCGGACCGGACAGGGGATTAAGTCCCCAGCATTTT. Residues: CASSGPDRGLSPQHF.

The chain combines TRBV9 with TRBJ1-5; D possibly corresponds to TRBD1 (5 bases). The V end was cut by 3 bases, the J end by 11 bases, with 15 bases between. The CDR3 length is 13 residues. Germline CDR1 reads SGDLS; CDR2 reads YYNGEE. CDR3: CASSANPGGAQHF. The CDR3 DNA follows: TGTGCCAGCAGCGCTAATCCGGGGGGGGCCCAGCATTTT.

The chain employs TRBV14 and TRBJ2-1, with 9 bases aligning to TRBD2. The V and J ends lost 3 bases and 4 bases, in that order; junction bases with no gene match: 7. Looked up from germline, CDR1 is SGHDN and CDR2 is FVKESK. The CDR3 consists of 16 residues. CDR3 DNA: TGTGCCAGCAGCCAGCTAGGAGCGGGGGGATACAATGAGCAGTTCTTC. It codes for CASSQLGAGGYNEQFF.

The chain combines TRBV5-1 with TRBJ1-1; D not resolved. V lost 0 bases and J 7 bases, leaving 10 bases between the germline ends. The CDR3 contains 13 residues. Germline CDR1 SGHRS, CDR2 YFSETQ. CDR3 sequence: CASSLGTANEAFF. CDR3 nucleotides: TGCGCCAGCAGCTTGGGTACAGCTAATGAAGCTTTCTTT.

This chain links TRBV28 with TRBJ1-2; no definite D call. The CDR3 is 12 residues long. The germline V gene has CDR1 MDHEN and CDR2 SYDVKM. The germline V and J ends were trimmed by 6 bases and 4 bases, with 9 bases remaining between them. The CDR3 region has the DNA TGTGCCAGCAGAAACGACATCTATGGCTACACCTTC. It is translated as CASRNDIYGYTF.

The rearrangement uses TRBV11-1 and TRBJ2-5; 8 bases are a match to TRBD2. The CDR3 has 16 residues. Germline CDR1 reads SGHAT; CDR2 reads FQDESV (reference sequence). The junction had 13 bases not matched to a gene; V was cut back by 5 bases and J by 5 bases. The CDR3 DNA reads TGTGCCAGCAGCAAAGGAGGGACTAGGGGGACGGAGACCCAGTACTTC. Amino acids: CASSKGGTRGTETQYF.

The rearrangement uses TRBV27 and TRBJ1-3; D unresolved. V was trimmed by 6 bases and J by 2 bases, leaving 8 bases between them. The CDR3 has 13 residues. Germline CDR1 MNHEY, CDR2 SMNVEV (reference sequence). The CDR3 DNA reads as TGTGCCAGCAGGATTTCGGCTGGAAACACCATATATTTT. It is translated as CASRISAGNTIYF.

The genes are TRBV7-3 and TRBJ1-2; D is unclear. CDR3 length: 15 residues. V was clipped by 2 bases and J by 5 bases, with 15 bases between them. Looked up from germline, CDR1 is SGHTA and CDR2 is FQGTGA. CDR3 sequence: CASSLEPGLNYGYTF. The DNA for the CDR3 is TGTGCCAGCAGCTTAGAGCCAGGTCTTAATTATGGCTACACCTTC.

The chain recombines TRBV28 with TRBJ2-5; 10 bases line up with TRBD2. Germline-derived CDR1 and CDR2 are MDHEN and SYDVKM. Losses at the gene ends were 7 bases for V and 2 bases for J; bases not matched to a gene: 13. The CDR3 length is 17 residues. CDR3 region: CASIPGGVAGGQETQYF. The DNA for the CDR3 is TGTGCCAGCATCCCCGGGGGGGTAGCGGGAGGACAAGAGACCCAGTACTTC.

The CDR3 nucleotides read TGCAGCGTTACTCCGACACGATCAAACACCATATATTTT. Translation gives CSVTPTRSNTIYF. The chain couples TRBV29-1 to TRBJ1-3; D is unclear. There are 13 residues in the CDR3. V gave up 5 bases and J gave up 6 bases, with 14 bases separating them. Germline V gene sequence: CDR1 SQVTM, CDR2 ANQGSEA.

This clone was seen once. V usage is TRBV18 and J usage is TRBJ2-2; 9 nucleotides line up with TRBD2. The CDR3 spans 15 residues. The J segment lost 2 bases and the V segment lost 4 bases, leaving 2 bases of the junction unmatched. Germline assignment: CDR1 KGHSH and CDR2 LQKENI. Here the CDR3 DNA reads TGTGCCAGCTCACTGACTAGCGGAAACACCGGGGAGCTGTTTTTT. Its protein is CASSLTSGNTGELFF.